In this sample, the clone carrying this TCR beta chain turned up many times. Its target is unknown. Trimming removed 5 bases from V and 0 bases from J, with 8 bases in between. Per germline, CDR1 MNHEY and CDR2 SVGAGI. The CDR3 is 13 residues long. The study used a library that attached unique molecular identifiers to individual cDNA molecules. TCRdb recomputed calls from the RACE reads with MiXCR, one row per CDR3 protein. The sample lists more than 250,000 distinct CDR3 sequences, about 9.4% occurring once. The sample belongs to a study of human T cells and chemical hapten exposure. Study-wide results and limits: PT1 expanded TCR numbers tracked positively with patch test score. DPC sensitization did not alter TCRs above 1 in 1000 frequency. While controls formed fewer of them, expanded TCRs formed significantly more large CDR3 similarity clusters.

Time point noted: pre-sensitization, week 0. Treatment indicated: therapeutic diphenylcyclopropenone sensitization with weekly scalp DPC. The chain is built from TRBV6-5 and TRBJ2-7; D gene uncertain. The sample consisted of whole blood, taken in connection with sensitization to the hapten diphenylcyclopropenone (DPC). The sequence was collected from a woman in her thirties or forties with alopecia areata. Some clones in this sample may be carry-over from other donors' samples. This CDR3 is CASSRFNSYEQYF. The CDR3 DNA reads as TGTGCCAGCAGTCGGTTCAACTCCTACGAGCAGTACTTC.